A single sample gave rise to the 4 T cell receptor beta chains below, sequenced in a study of shared clonotypes between healthy human individuals. Measured with immunoSEQ multiplex PCR; TCRdb has only the in-frame clones, and not every one. The sample lists about 490,000 clones; less than 80% were seen once. The sample comprised PBMCs. These receptors originate from a woman in her 40s in good health. Some clones in this sample may be carry-over from other donors' samples.

The CDR3 bases are TGTGCCAGCAGCCAAGATTTGGGACAGGGTCGGGAGCAGTACTTC. Its protein is CASSQDLGQGREQYF. V and J are TRBV4-2 and TRBJ2-7; 9 bases fit TRBD1. The germline CDR1 and CDR2 sequences are LGHNA and YNFKEQ. CDR3 size: 15 residues. Trimming took 0 bases from V and 7 from J; bases not matched to a gene: 7.

This clone was counted a few times. The CDR3 DNA reads TGTGCCAGCTCCGCGACTAGCGATTATGAGCAGTTCTTC. Its protein product is CASSATSDYEQFF. The V gene is TRBV18, the J gene TRBJ2-1; 8 bases line up with TRBD2. The CDR3 runs to 13 residues. Germline V gene sequence: CDR1 KGHSH, CDR2 LQKENI. J lost 8 bases, V lost 6 bases, and 6 bases had no gene match.

The genes are TRBV27 and TRBJ2-5, with TRBD2 identical over 7 bases. The CDR3 has 17 amino acids. Germline loops: CDR1 MNHEY, CDR2 SMNVEV (reference sequence). Unmatched junction bases numbered 17, after V lost 6 bases and J lost 4 bases. This chain's CDR3 is CASRPGRQAPGSETQYF. The CDR3, as DNA: TGTGCCAGCAGGCCCGGGAGGCAAGCGCCTGGATCAGAGACCCAGTACTTC.

J is TRBJ2-2 and V is TRBV5-1, with 9 bases aligning to TRBD1. V lost 7 bases, J lost 5 bases, and 6 bases stayed unmatched. Germline CDR1 SGHRS, CDR2 YFSETQ. The CDR3 is 14 residues long. The CDR3 nucleotides read TGCGCCAGCTCGGGGACAGGGAATACCGGGGAGCTGTTTTTT. It translates to CASSGTGNTGELFF.